The clone carrying this TCR beta chain was detected a few times. Trimming removed 6 bases at V and 0 bases at J, with 13 bases between. The CDR3 consists of 15 residues. Germline CDR1 reads MNHEY; CDR2 reads SVGAGI. The sample is drawn from a study of blood T cells in healthy people across ages. Primed by a sample-barcoded 5' primer and a J-beta primer mix, a second PCR proceeded for roughly 6 to 12 cycles. Unique molecular identifiers of 12 random nucleotides labeled each cDNA. MiXCR, run by TCRdb on the 5' RACE reads, gives a single entry per CDR3 protein. The sample consists of around 1.5 million distinct CDR3 sequences, roughly 30% of them appearing once.

Sequencing was done on a sample of blood. This TCR was sampled from a woman aged 25 to 39 in good health. The J gene is TRBJ2-3, the V gene TRBV6-5, with D perhaps TRBD2 (6 bases). Written as DNA, the CDR3 is TGTGCCAGCAGCACTAGGACTACGAGCACAGATACGCAGTATTTT. Translated: CASSTRTTSTDTQYF.